This is a list of T cell receptor beta chains from one sample in a study of OX40 agonist ivuxolimab in advanced cancers. Assay: immunoSEQ multiplex PCR; the TCRdb copy retains only in-frame clones and omits some. The sample consists of 90,000 to 120,000 clones, 75% to 95% of them appearing once. This material consisted of CD4+ or CD8+ T cells sorted from blood, taken in a trial of the OX40 agonist ivuxolimab. The receptors derive from an adult with an advanced solid tumor such as melanoma, head and neck, liver or kidney cancer. CDR3s include the opening cysteine and the closing phenylalanine or tryptophan. A D gene is named only where the DNA matches it firmly. Size is omitted from some rows. Given values are once, few, many or a class for expanded clones.

TRBJ1-1 | . | TRBV2 | . | CASSAQLNTEAFF | TGTGCCAGCAGTGCACAGCTGAACACTGAAGCTTTCTTT
TRBJ2-2 | . | TRBV11-3 | . | CASSLYNTGELFF | TGTGCCAGCAGCTTATATAACACCGGGGAGCTGTTTTTT
TRBJ2-5 | . | TRBV10-3 | TRBD2 | CAIRQGLAGGETQYF | TGTGCCATCAGACAAGGACTAGCGGGAGGTGAGACCCAGTACTTC
TRBJ1-5 | . | TRBV28 | . | CASRSPNQPQHF | TGTGCCAGCAGAAGTCCCAATCAGCCCCAGCATTTT
TRBJ2-7 | . | TRBV11-2 | . | CASSLMEGRSYEQYF | TGTGCCAGCAGCTTAATGGAAGGCAGGAGCTACGAGCAGTACTTC
TRBJ2-7 | . | TRBV28 | TRBD1 | CASSTGQTLYEQYF | TGTGCCAGCAGTACGGGACAGACCTTATACGAGCAGTACTTC
TRBJ1-1 | . | TRBV5-1 | . | CASSSGPTKNTEAFF | TGCGCCAGCAGCTCCGGACCGACAAAGAACACTGAAGCTTTCTTT
TRBJ1-2 | . | TRBV20-1 | . | CSASTGTGYTF | TGCAGTGCTAGCACGGGGACCGGCTACACCTTC
TRBJ1-3 | . | TRBV9 | TRBD1 | CASSIDRAGNTIYF | TGTGCCAGCAGCATCGACAGGGCTGGAAACACCATATATTTT
TRBJ2-7 | once | TRBV5-4 | . | CASSSPRAYEQYF | TGTGCCAGCAGCTCCCCCCGGGCCTACGAGCAGTACTTC
TRBJ1-3 | . | TRBV27 | . | CASSFSGSGNTIYF | TGTGCCAGCAGTTTCTCCGGCTCTGGAAACACCATATATTTT
TRBJ2-7 | . | TRBV27 | TRBD2 | CASSLAGDVYEQYF | TGTGCCAGCAGCTTAGCGGGAGATGTCTACGAGCAGTACTTC
TRBJ2-5 | few | TRBV19 | . | CASSIGGETQYF | TGTGCCAGTAGTATAGGAGGAGAGACCCAGTACTTC
TRBJ1-1 | once | TRBV2 | . | CARNLNTEAFF | TGTGCCAGGAATTTGAACACTGAAGCTTTCTTT
TRBJ1-6 | . | TRBV5-1 | . | CASSPGHNYNSPLHF | TGCGCCAGCAGCCCGGGACATAACTATAATTCACCCCTCCACTTT
TRBJ2-2 | . | TRBV30 | TRBD1 | CAWSVLSDRSNTGELFF | TGTGCCTGGAGTGTACTGTCGGACAGGTCGAACACCGGGGAGCTGTTTTTT
TRBJ2-1 | . | TRBV7-2 | TRBD2 | CASSLDTSGSDEQFF | TGTGCCAGCAGCTTAGACACTAGCGGGAGTGATGAGCAGTTCTTC
TRBJ2-1 | . | TRBV9 | . | CASSVGVNEQFF | TGTGCCAGCAGCGTAGGAGTTAATGAGCAGTTCTTC
TRBJ2-7 | . | TRBV12-5 | . | CASGFWGSGSYEQYF | TGTGCTAGTGGTTTTTGGGGGAGTGGCAGCTACGAGCAGTACTTC
TRBJ2-3 | few | TRBV11-3 | . | CASRGGGFTDTQYF | TGTGCCAGCAGAGGGGGGGGTTTCACAGATACGCAGTATTTT
TRBJ2-1 | . | TRBV28 | . | CASSFGGVDEQFF | TGTGCCAGCAGTTTCGGGGGAGTGGATGAGCAGTTCTTC
TRBJ1-4 | . | TRBV27 | TRBD1 | CASSLTNRGRPQKLFF | TGTGCCAGCAGTTTGACGAACAGGGGCCGACCGCAAAAACTGTTTTTT
TRBJ2-1 | . | TRBV7-3 | TRBD2 | CASSPSGIYNEQFF | TGTGCCAGCAGCCCTAGCGGGATCTACAATGAGCAGTTCTTC